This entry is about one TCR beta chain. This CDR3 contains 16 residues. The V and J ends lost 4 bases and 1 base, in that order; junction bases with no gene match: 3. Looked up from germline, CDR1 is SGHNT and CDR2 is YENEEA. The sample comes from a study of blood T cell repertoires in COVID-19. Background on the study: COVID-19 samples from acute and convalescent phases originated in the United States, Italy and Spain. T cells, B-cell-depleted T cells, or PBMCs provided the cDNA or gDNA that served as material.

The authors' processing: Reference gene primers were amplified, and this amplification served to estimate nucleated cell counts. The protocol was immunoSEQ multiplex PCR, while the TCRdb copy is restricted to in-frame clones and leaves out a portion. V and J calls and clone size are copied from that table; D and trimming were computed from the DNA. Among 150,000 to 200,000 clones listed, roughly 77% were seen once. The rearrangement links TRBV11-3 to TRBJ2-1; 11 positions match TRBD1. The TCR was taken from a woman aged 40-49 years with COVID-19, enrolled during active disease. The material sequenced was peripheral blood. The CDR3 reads CASSSRDRGSYNEQFF. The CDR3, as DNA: TGTGCCAGCAGCTCCCGGGACAGGGGGTCCTACAATGAGCAGTTCTTC.